This T cell receptor (beta chain) was found in a study of blood T cell repertoires in COVID-19. Libraries were prepared by immunoSEQ multiplex PCR; TCRdb keeps only in-frame clonotypes and omits some of them. Altogether 110,000 or so clones are present, approximately 81% being singletons, with the ten largest covering under 5%. Losses at the gene ends were 3 bases for V and 5 bases for J; bases not matched to a gene: 12. The CDR3 is 18 amino acids. Germline-derived CDR1 and CDR2 are MNHEY and SMNVEV (reference sequence). The specimen sequenced was peripheral blood. The sequence was collected from a man aged 55 to 70 with acute or convalescent COVID-19. The chain joins TRBV27 to TRBJ2-1; 11 bases align to TRBD2. The CDR3 nucleotides are TGTGCCAGCAGTTTTAAGGCGGCTAGCGGGAGGCCCCACAATGAGCAGTTCTTC. Its translation is CASSFKAASGRPHNEQFF.